Each of the 8 T cell receptor beta chains below was sequenced from the same sample in a study of CD8 T cells in ankylosing spondylitis. In TCRdb, the 5' RACE reads were re-called with MiXCR into one record per CDR3 protein. The repertoire includes about 35,000 distinct CDR3 sequences, about a tenth of them detected once, and roughly a sixth sits in the top ten. What was sequenced was blood, either unsorted or a sorted T cell fraction (not recorded which). The source is a male donor with ankylosing spondylitis or in good health (not recorded which).

This clonotype was seen at least ten times. The chain has TRBV20-1 and TRBJ2-7; a possible D gene is TRBD1 (6 bases). Germline V gene data show CDR1 as DFQATT and CDR2 as SNEGSKA (reference sequence). V was shortened by 8 bases and J by 0 bases, with 23 bases between the two germline ends. The CDR3 is 16 amino acids. The CDR3: CSPTDSSAQSSYEQYF. CDR3 coding DNA: TGCAGTCCGACGGACAGTAGCGCCCAGAGCTCCTACGAGCAGTACTTC.

This clonotype was seen at least ten times. The J gene is TRBJ2-5, the V gene TRBV20-1; 10 nucleotides agree with TRBD1. V was clipped by 3 bases and J by 3 bases; unmatched bases: 1. CDR1 and CDR2 from the germline V gene are DFQATT and SNEGSKA (reference sequence). The length of the CDR3 is 13 residues. DNA for the CDR3: TGCAGTGCTAGGGACAGGGGGAAAGAGACCCAGTACTTC. Translated: CSARDRGKETQYF.

This clonotype was picked up many times. The V gene is TRBV3-1, the J gene TRBJ2-3; the D is unclear. V lost 0 bases, J lost 6 bases, and 10 bases lay in between. Germline CDR1 reads LGHDT; CDR2 reads YNNKEL (reference sequence). This CDR3 comprises 14 residues. CDR3: CASSQESGRDTQYF. In DNA, the CDR3 is TGTGCCAGCAGCCAAGAATCGGGCAGGGATACGCAGTATTTT.

This clonotype has a count of ten or more. This chain joins TRBV10-3 and TRBJ1-3; D is undetermined. The length of the CDR3 is 16 residues. The V end lost 7 bases, the J end lost 3 bases, and 19 bases lay between the germline ends. Germline CDR1 ENHRY, CDR2 SYGVKD. The DNA of the CDR3 is TGTGCCATCACCGAGACGGTAGGATGGATTGGAAACACCATATATTTT. This codes for CAITETVGWIGNTIYF.

This clonotype showed up many times. The J gene is TRBJ2-1, the V gene TRBV6-1; TRBD1 matches at 9 bases. Germline V lookup: CDR1 MNHNS, CDR2 SASEGT. Germline trimming cut 7 bases from V and 7 bases from J; bases unmatched to any gene: 8. This CDR3 region has 14 residues. Written as DNA, the CDR3 is TGTGCCAGCAACCGGGACAGGGTGACAAATGAGCAGTTCTTC. It yields the protein CASNRDRVTNEQFF.

This clonotype showed up many times. The chain employs TRBV5-5 and TRBJ2-3, with 10 positions matching TRBD1. The CDR3 runs to 14 residues. With V trimmed by 3 bases and J by 8 bases, 6 bases remained unmatched. CDR1 SGHKS and CDR2 YYEKEE come from the germline V gene (reference sequence). The CDR3 spells CASSSTRQGATQYF. CDR3 coding DNA: TGTGCCAGCAGCTCGACGCGACAGGGGGCTACGCAGTATTTT. Variable domain in full (rest from reference TRBV5-5 and TRBJ2-3): DAGVTQSPTHLIKTRGQQVTLRCSPISGHKSVSWYQQVLGQGPQFIFQYYEKEERGRGNFPDRFSARQFPNYSSELNVNALLLGDSALYLCASSSTRQGATQYFGPGTRLTVL.

There are many counts of this clonotype. The genes are TRBV7-8 and TRBJ2-5, with TRBD2 matching 8 bases. V dropped 3 bases and J dropped 1; count of bases not matched to a gene: 4. From germline, CDR1 is SGHVS and CDR2 FQNEAQ. The CDR3 length is 15 residues. The DNA of the CDR3 is TGTGCCAGCAGCTTGATAGCGGGGTTCCAAGAGACCCAGTACTTC. Its translation is CASSLIAGFQETQYF.

This clonotype was seen ten or more times. The CDR3 region has the DNA TGTGCCAGCAGCTTGCAGGGTCGCCTATCCAACGTCCTGACTTTC. Translating it yields CASSLQGRLSNVLTF. This sequence joins TRBV5-6 and TRBJ2-6, with D possibly TRBD1 on 5 matching bases. Germline CDR1 and CDR2: SGHDT and YYEEEE. V lost 1 base and J 8 bases, leaving 13 bases between the germline ends. The CDR3 loop spans 15 amino acids. Based on the CDR3 plus reference TRBV5-6 and TRBJ2-6, the full variable domain is DAGVTQSPTHLIKTRGQQVTLRCSPKSGHDTVSWYQQALGQGPQFIFQYYEEEERQRGNFPDRFSGHQFPNYSSELNVNALLLGDSALYLCASSLQGRLSNVLTFGAGSRLTVL.